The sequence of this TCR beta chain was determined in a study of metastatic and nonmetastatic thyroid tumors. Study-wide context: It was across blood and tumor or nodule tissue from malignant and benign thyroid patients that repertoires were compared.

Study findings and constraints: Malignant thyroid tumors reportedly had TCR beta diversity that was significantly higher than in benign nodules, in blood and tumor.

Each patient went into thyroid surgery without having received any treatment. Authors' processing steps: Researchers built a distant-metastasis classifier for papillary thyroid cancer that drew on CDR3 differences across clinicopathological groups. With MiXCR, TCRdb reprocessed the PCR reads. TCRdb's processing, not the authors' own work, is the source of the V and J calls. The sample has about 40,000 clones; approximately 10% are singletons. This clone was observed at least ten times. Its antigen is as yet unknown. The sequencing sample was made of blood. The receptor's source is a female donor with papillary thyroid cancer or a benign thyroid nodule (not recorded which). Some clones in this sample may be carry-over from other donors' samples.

The CDR3 region is CASSPGPDYEQYF. DNA for the CDR3: TGTGCCAGCAGCCCAGGTCCAGACTACGAGCAGTACTTC. The chain links TRBV5-4 to TRBJ2-7; D not resolved. The CDR3 totals 13 residues. V shed 4 bases and J shed 3 bases, with 11 bases lying between them. Germline lookup yields CDR1 SGHNT and CDR2 YYREEE (reference sequence). The variable domain in full, completed from reference TRBV5-4 and TRBJ2-7, reads ETGVTQSPTHLIKTRGQQVTLRCSSQSGHNTVSWYQQALGQGPQFIFQYYREEENGRGNFPPRFSGLQFPNYSSELNVNALELDDSALYLCASSPGPDYEQYFGPGTRLTVT.